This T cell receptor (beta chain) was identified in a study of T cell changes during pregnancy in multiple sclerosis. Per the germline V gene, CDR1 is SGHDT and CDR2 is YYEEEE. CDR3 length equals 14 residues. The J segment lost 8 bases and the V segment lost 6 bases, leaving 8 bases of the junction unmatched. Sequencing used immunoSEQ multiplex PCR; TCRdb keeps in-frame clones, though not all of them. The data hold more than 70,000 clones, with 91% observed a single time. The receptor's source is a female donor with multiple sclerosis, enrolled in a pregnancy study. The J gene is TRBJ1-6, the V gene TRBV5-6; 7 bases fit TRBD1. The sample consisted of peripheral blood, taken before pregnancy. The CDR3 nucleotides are TGTGCCAGCATGCGGGACAGCAGTTATTCACCCCTCCACTTT. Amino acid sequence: CASMRDSSYSPLHF.